This entry concerns a single TCR beta chain. The sample comes from a study of blood T cell repertoires in COVID-19. Whole-study context: Acute-phase and convalescent COVID-19 samples originated in the United States, Italy and Spain. T cells, B-cell-depleted T cells, or PBMCs provided the cDNA or gDNA that served as material.

Authors' data handling: The assay estimated nucleated cells by amplifying reference gene primers. Sequenced by immunoSEQ multiplex PCR; TCRdb stores in-frame clones only, minus some. The D gene and trimming were derived from the DNA, and the V and J assignments and clone size from that table. The data contain tens of thousands of clones, 75% to 90% of them singletons. The CDR3 covers 15 residues. The germline V gene has CDR1 LNHNV and CDR2 YYDKDF (reference sequence). V dropped 0 bases and J dropped 6 bases, with 14 bases sitting between them. This chain uses TRBV15 with TRBJ1-2; D is ambiguous. The source material was peripheral blood. The clonotype originates from a woman aged 65 to 85 with acute or convalescent COVID-19. The CDR3: CATSREELGGHGYTF. The CDR3 bases are TGTGCCACCAGCAGAGAGGAGCTAGGAGGGCATGGCTACACCTTC.